This is a list of T cell receptor beta chains from one sample in a study of T cells after yellow fever vaccination. TCRdb reprocessed the 5' RACE reads via MiXCR and lists one record per CDR3 protein. Of over 200,000 distinct CDR3 sequences listed, over 6.5% are singletons. This material consisted of CD4+ T cells sorted from PBMCs, taken on the day of the yellow fever booster vaccination. Receptors originate from a young man who received the YFV17D yellow fever vaccine. Each CDR3 is given with its conserved first and last residue. The order of the fields is D gene, J gene, V gene, clone size, CDR3 protein, CDR3 DNA. The D gene is left open where the match is weak. Not every row has a clone size; where given, it reads once, few, many or a size class.

>.|TRBJ2-1|TRBV11-3|few
CASSLTRDHSYNEQFF
TGTGCCAGCAGCTTAACCAGGGACCACTCCTACAATGAGCAGTTCTTC
>.|TRBJ2-6|TRBV18|few
CASSPAPSGANVLTF
TGTGCCAGCTCACCGGCGCCCTCTGGGGCCAACGTCCTGACTTTC
>.|TRBJ2-7|TRBV9|.
CASSVAGGIYEQYF
TGTGCCAGCAGCGTAGCTGGCGGGATCTACGAGCAGTACTTC
>.|TRBJ2-7|TRBV20-1|many
CSARSDYEQYF
TGCAGTGCTAGATCCGATTACGAGCAGTACTTC
>.|TRBJ1-4|TRBV7-9|few
CASSPTTLTNEKLFF
TGTGCCAGCAGCCCTACGACTCTAACAAATGAAAAACTGTTTTTT
>.|TRBJ2-5|TRBV6-6|many
CASSGLETQYF
TGTGCCAGCAGTGGCTTGGAGACCCAGTACTTC
>.|TRBJ1-4|TRBV20-1|many
CSAYVNEKLFF
TGCAGTGCTTATGTAAATGAAAAACTGTTTTTT
>.|TRBJ2-4|TRBV7-2|.
CASSSGVKNIQYF
TGTGCCAGCAGTTCGGGAGTAAAAAACATTCAGTACTTC
>.|TRBJ2-1|TRBV3-1|many
CASSQLHPLTEQFF
TGTGCCAGCAGCCAACTTCATCCTCTCACTGAGCAGTTCTTC
>.|TRBJ1-2|TRBV12-3/TRBV12-4|.
CASRGLDLSGYTF
TGTGCCAGCAGGGGCCTGGACCTCAGCGGCTACACCTTC
>.|TRBJ2-1|TRBV29-1|.
CSGAGVTLRYNEQFF
TGCAGCGGAGCAGGGGTGACCTTACGCTACAATGAGCAGTTCTTC
>.|TRBJ2-1|TRBV18|many
CASSPKRGIYNEQFF
TGTGCCAGCTCACCAAAACGAGGGATCTACAATGAGCAGTTCTTC
>.|TRBJ2-2|TRBV27|many
CASSPRLFANTGELFF
TGTGCCAGCAGTCCTCGCTTGTTCGCGAACACCGGGGAGCTGTTTTTT
>.|TRBJ2-1|TRBV7-2|many
CASLLTTSTLLNEQFF
TGTGCCAGCCTCTTAACAACTAGCACTCTGTTGAATGAGCAGTTCTTC
>.|TRBJ2-5|TRBV20-1|few
CSARRSAQETQYF
TGCAGTGCTAGAAGGTCAGCTCAAGAGACCCAGTACTTC
>.|TRBJ2-7|TRBV7-9|many
CASSLVGAREQYF
TGTGCCAGCAGCTTGGTAGGAGCTCGCGAGCAGTACTTC
>.|TRBJ2-3|TRBV7-9|.
CASSTHRHTQYF
TGTGCCAGCAGCACCCATCGACATACGCAGTATTTT
>TRBD2|TRBJ2-1|TRBV11-1|many
CASSLPPLGSGSLSYNEQFF
TGTGCCAGCAGCTTACCCCCGTTGGGTAGCGGGAGCCTCTCCTACAATGAGCAGTTCTTC
>TRBD2|TRBJ2-3|TRBV20-1|.
CSASMLAGTDTQYF
TGCAGTGCTAGTATGCTAGCGGGGACAGATACGCAGTATTTT
>.|TRBJ2-3|TRBV7-3|many
CASSLNPGDTQYF
TGTGCCAGCAGCTTAAATCCTGGGGATACGCAGTATTTT
>TRBD1|TRBJ2-7|TRBV15|few
CATSLRQGYEQYF
TGTGCCACCAGCCTTAGACAGGGCTACGAGCAGTACTTC
>.|TRBJ2-4|TRBV14|many
CASSHNTDLNIQYF
TGTGCCAGCAGCCATAACACGGACCTAAACATTCAGTACTTC
>TRBD1|TRBJ2-7|TRBV7-9|few
CASSLRTGGYEQYF
TGTGCCAGCAGCTTAAGGACAGGGGGTTACGAGCAGTACTTC
>.|TRBJ2-2|TRBV18|.
CASSNDRSTGELFF
TGTGCCAGCTCCAACGACAGATCCACCGGGGAGCTGTTTTTT
>.|TRBJ2-7|TRBV7-9|few
CASSLVAAGFYEQYF
TGTGCCAGCAGCTTAGTCGCTGCAGGATTTTACGAGCAGTACTTC
>.|TRBJ1-1|TRBV7-2|few
CASSLLTTEAFF
TGTGCCAGCAGCCTGTTAACAACTGAAGCTTTCTTT
>TRBD2|TRBJ2-3|TRBV20-1|.
CSAPSPGGRTDTQYF
TGCAGTGCTCCGAGCCCGGGAGGACGCACAGATACGCAGTATTTT
>.|TRBJ2-5|TRBV20-1|.
CSAIGVQETQYF
TGCAGTGCCATAGGGGTCCAAGAGACCCAGTACTTC
>.|TRBJ2-3|TRBV11-3|few
CASSSDAKTQYF
TGTGCCAGCAGCTCCGACGCTAAGACGCAGTATTTT